This passage covers 26 T cell receptor beta chains from one sample sequenced in a study of Ad26.COV2.S vaccination and SARS-CoV-2 variants. Sequencing used immunoSEQ multiplex PCR; TCRdb keeps in-frame clones, though not all of them. The sample consists of more than 300,000 clones, around 90% of them appearing once. Described treatment: about 20 received Ad26.COV2.S at low or high dose, single or two shots; a few received placebo; per-sample allocation not given. The investigators took samples on day 63 after the first vaccine or placebo injection. The material was peripheral blood, obtained in a trial of Ad26.COV2.S vaccine versus placebo. These receptor sequences come from a person aged 18-65 years who received the Ad26.COV2.S COVID-19 vaccine or a placebo.

This chain links TRBV9 with TRBJ2-1, with unresolved D. The germline CDR1 and CDR2 sequences are SGDLS and YYNGEE. The germline V and J ends were trimmed by 3 bases and 0 bases, with 10 bases remaining between them. This CDR3 comprises 15 residues. The CDR3: CASSGEKSSYNEQFF. CDR3 nucleotide sequence: TGTGCCAGCAGCGGTGAAAAAAGCTCCTACAATGAGCAGTTCTTC.

The gene calls are TRBV18 and TRBJ2-1, with D maybe TRBD2 (6 bases). Germline V gene data show CDR1 as KGHSH and CDR2 as LQKENI. The CDR3 extends over 15 amino acids. The V gene lost 3 bases and the J gene lost 12 bases, with 21 bases spanning the gap. In nucleotides, the CDR3 is TGTGCCAGCTCACCCCAAACCCGGGGGAACATCGTGCAGTTCTTC. This translates into CASSPQTRGNIVQFF. Based on the CDR3 plus reference TRBV18 and TRBJ2-1, the full variable domain is NAGVMQNPRHLVRRRGQEARLRCSPMKGHSHVYWYRQLPEEGLKFMVYLQKENIIDESGMPKERFSAEFPKEGPSILRIQQVVRGDSAAYFCASSPQTRGNIVQFFGPGTRLTVL.

V and J are TRBV15 and TRBJ2-7; 9 bases line up with TRBD1. This CDR3 is built from 14 residues. Trimming cost V 3 bases and J 4 bases; bases outside gene matches: 4. Germline V gene data show CDR1 as LNHNV and CDR2 as YYDKDF (reference sequence). The CDR3 DNA sequence: TGTGCCACCAGCAGGGGACAGGGTAGTTACGAGCAGTACTTC. It specifies CATSRGQGSYEQYF.

This clone appeared once. The rearrangement uses TRBV28 and TRBJ1-6; D is unclear. CDR3 length: 13 amino acids. V was trimmed by 7 bases and J by 7 bases, leaving 11 bases between them. Germline V gene lookup returns CDR1 MDHEN and CDR2 SYDVKM. The CDR3 nucleotides read TGTGCCAGCAACGGGGTCAAGAATTCACCCCTCCACTTT. This encodes CASNGVKNSPLHF.

The chain employs TRBV5-6 and TRBJ2-5; 12 bases match TRBD1. Germline-derived CDR1 and CDR2 are SGHDT and YYEEEE. J lost 4 bases, V lost 4 bases, and 11 bases had no gene match. The CDR3 runs to 17 residues. CDR3 sequence reads: CASSAGTGGDWGETQYF. The CDR3 DNA sequence: TGTGCCAGCAGCGCCGGGACAGGGGGCGACTGGGGAGAGACCCAGTACTTC.

The rearrangement joins TRBV9 to TRBJ2-3, with 8 positions matching TRBD2. Per the germline V gene, CDR1 is SGDLS and CDR2 is YYNGEE. J gave up 7 bases and V 1 base, and 8 bases lay outside the gene matches. CDR3 size: 15 residues. The chain's CDR3 is CASSVRSGTRNTQYF. In DNA, the CDR3 is TGTGCCAGCAGCGTAAGAAGCGGGACTAGGAATACGCAGTATTTT.

The chain is built from TRBV7-2 and TRBJ2-7, with 8 bases matching TRBD2. CDR1 and CDR2 from the germline V gene are SGHTA and FQGNSA. Trimming at V came to 1 base and at J to 2 bases, leaving 4 bases not matched to a gene. The CDR3 consists of 15 residues. CDR3 sequence (DNA): TGTGCCAGCAGCTTAGTGGGCGGGAGGCCCTACGAGCAGTACTTC. Protein: CASSLVGGRPYEQYF.

This sequence joins TRBV9 and TRBJ2-3, with D uncertain. From germline, CDR1 is SGDLS and CDR2 YYNGEE. Trimming left V 0 bases short and J 5 bases short, with 4 bases between. The CDR3 sequence is 12 residues long. In DNA, the CDR3 is TGTGCCAGCAGCGTAGGGGAAGATACGCAGTATTTT. Amino acids: CASSVGEDTQYF.

This clone was recorded once. The chain is built from TRBV18 and TRBJ2-1; tentatively, D is TRBD2 (6 bases). V dropped 0 bases and J dropped 5 bases, with 14 bases sitting between them. Germline V gene sequence: CDR1 KGHSH, CDR2 LQKENI. The CDR3 runs 16 residues. The CDR3 DNA is TGTGCCAGCTCACCACCTCGGAGGGTTCGGGACAATGAGCAGTTCTTC. This translates into CASSPPRRVRDNEQFF.

The CDR3 sequence: CASSGGTSSTEKLFF. CDR3 nucleotides: TGTGCCAGTAGTGGGGGGACAAGCTCTACCGAAAAACTGTTTTTT. The rearrangement uses TRBV19 and TRBJ1-4; a weak D match, TRBD1 (6 bases). The ends were cut back, 5 bases at V and 8 bases at J, with 18 bases in the middle. The CDR3 runs 15 residues. Germline V CDR1 and CDR2: LNHDA, SQIVND (reference sequence).

The chain couples TRBV6-2 or TRBV6-3 to TRBJ2-7; D ambiguous. CDR1 is MNHEY, CDR2 SVGEGT, per germline. CDR3 length: 15 amino acids. Trimming pared 2 bases from V and 3 bases from J, leaving 14 bases between. CDR3 in amino acids: CASSYPPRPGYEQYF. The DNA for the CDR3 is TGTGCCAGCAGTTACCCCCCGCGGCCCGGCTACGAGCAGTACTTC.

The rearrangement uses TRBV10-3 and TRBJ2-1; unclear D gene. V was shortened by 3 bases and J by 8 bases, with 14 bases between the two germline ends. The CDR3 length is 14 residues. CDR1 is ENHRY, CDR2 SYGVKD, per germline. CDR3 protein: CAISEGVGLDEQFF. The CDR3 DNA follows: TGTGCCATCAGTGAAGGAGTAGGCCTCGATGAGCAGTTCTTC.

The rearrangement links TRBV5-4 to TRBJ1-2, with D perhaps matching TRBD1 (6 bases). Deletions cut 0 bases from V and 6 bases from J, with 12 bases between. Germline lookup yields CDR1 SGHNT and CDR2 YYREEE (reference sequence). The CDR3 sequence is 14 residues long. The DNA for the CDR3 is TGTGCCAGCAGCTTGGCCCGACAGGCGGATGGCTACACCTTC. Translating gives CASSLARQADGYTF.

The chain is built from TRBV19 and TRBJ1-4, with TRBD1 matching over 8 bases. The CDR3 covers 14 residues. The J segment lost 7 bases and the V segment lost 4 bases, leaving 5 bases of the junction unmatched. Germline lookup yields CDR1 LNHDA and CDR2 SQIVND (reference sequence). CDR3 sequence: CASSTDRGPEKLFF. The CDR3 DNA reads TGTGCCAGTAGTACCGACAGGGGACCTGAAAAACTGTTTTTT.

A word on this clone: Other DNA sequences in the sample encode the same CDR3. This chain joins TRBV19 and TRBJ1-1; D remains ambiguous. Per the germline V gene, CDR1 is LNHDA and CDR2 is SQIVND (reference sequence). This CDR3 contains 13 residues. V was trimmed by 5 bases and J by 0 bases, leaving 7 bases between them. The CDR3 DNA reads TGTGCCAGTAGTGTCAAACTGAACACTGAAGCTTTCTTT. Amino acids: CASSVKLNTEAFF.

The rearrangement uses TRBV29-1 and TRBJ2-3; 8 bases are shared with TRBD1. This CDR3 has 14 amino acids. V dropped 7 bases and J dropped 2; count of bases not matched to a gene: 8. In germline, CDR1 is SQVTM, CDR2 ANQGSEA. CDR3 sequence reads: CSEGTGDSTDTQYF. In DNA form, the CDR3 reads TGCAGCGAGGGGACAGGAGACTCCACAGATACGCAGTATTTT.

CDR3 nucleotide sequence: TGTGCCAGCAGTTACCCTCTGGGGCAGGGTAGGGGATACGAGCAGTACTTC. Translated: CASSYPLGQGRGYEQYF. The genes are TRBV6-2 or TRBV6-3 and TRBJ2-7; TRBD1 is a possible D gene (5 bases). V was pared by 2 bases and J by 4 bases, with 21 bases between. The CDR3 has 17 amino acids. Germline assignment: CDR1 MNHEY and CDR2 SVGEGT.

The rearrangement links TRBV30 to TRBJ1-5; D is possibly TRBD1 (5 bases). In germline, CDR1 is GTSNPN, CDR2 SVGIG (reference sequence). CDR3 length: 14 amino acids. V was clipped by 3 bases and J by 0 bases, with 9 bases between them. This CDR3 is CAWRGDSSNQPQHF. In nucleotides, the CDR3 is TGTGCCTGGAGGGGGGACTCTAGCAATCAGCCCCAGCATTTT.

The chain employs TRBV3-1 (or the pseudogene TRBV3-2) and TRBJ2-1; 9 positions agree with TRBD2. CDR1 and CDR2 (germline): LGHDT, YNNKEL (reference sequence). The V gene end was trimmed by 6 bases and the J gene end by 6 bases; junction bases not matched to a gene: 9. This CDR3 is built from 15 residues. CDR3 bases: TGTGCCAGCAGTTTCTTTGCGGGGGGGCTCAATGAGCAGTTCTTC. Translating gives CASSFFAGGLNEQFF.

This rearrangement joins TRBV11-2 to TRBJ2-7; 9 bases are shared with TRBD1. This CDR3 has 16 amino acids. J was trimmed by 3 bases and V by 4 bases; bases with no gene match: 10. CDR1 SGHAT and CDR2 FQNNGV come from the germline V gene. The CDR3 nucleotides are TGTGCCAGCAGCTCGCGAATCGGGACAGGGTTCTACGAGCAGTACTTC. Residues: CASSSRIGTGFYEQYF.

The chain employs TRBV5-1 and TRBJ2-7; 7 bases are shared with TRBD2. The CDR3 totals 14 residues. J gave up 5 bases and V 4 bases, and 9 bases lay outside the gene matches. CDR1 and CDR2 (germline): SGHRS, YFSETQ. The CDR3 loop reads CASSIRDYQNEQYF. CDR3 nucleotides: TGCGCCAGCAGCATCCGGGACTACCAAAACGAGCAGTACTTC.

The V gene is TRBV28, the J gene TRBJ2-2; no firm D call. In germline, CDR1 is MDHEN, CDR2 SYDVKM. CDR3 size: 16 residues. V lost 7 bases and J lost 8, with 23 bases in between. This CDR3 reads CASKSRGSFLGGELFF. For the CDR3, the DNA is TGTGCCAGCAAATCTAGAGGATCCTTTCTAGGTGGGGAGCTGTTTTTT.

A single count supports this clone. The chain carries TRBV7-2 and TRBJ1-6; TRBD1 aligns across 7 bases. Losses at the gene ends were 4 bases for V and 5 bases for J; bases not matched to a gene: 5. CDR1 and CDR2 (germline): SGHTA, FQGNSA. CDR3 length: 15 amino acids. The CDR3 here is CASSSGQRNNSPLHF. DNA of the CDR3: TGTGCCAGCAGCTCGGGACAGAGGAATAATTCACCCCTCCACTTT.

The chain combines TRBV5-4 with TRBJ2-7, with 8 positions matching TRBD2. Germline loops: CDR1 SGHNT, CDR2 YYREEE (reference sequence). V lost 4 bases and J lost 2; bases outside the gene matches: 5. CDR3 size: 14 residues. CDR3 sequence (DNA): TGTGCCAGCAGCATTACTAGCGGAGCCTACGAGCAGTACTTC. This gives the protein CASSITSGAYEQYF.

This clone has a single count. The chain recombines TRBV29-1 with TRBJ2-2; 8 positions agree with TRBD1. The junction had 3 bases not matched to a gene; V was cut back by 6 bases and J by 6 bases. The V gene's germline CDR1 is SQVTM and CDR2 ANQGSEA. The CDR3 length is 12 residues. CDR3 coding DNA: TGCAGCGTACAGGGGGTCGCCGGGGAGCTGTTTTTT. Translation: CSVQGVAGELFF.

This clone was counted only a few times. The J gene is TRBJ1-1, the V gene TRBV3-1 (or the pseudogene TRBV3-2); D is unclear. Looked up from germline, CDR1 is LGHDT and CDR2 is YNNKEL (reference sequence). V was trimmed by 4 bases and J by 5 bases, leaving 11 bases between them. This CDR3 is built from 13 residues. CDR3 sequence: CASSREMRTEAFF. The CDR3 DNA reads as TGTGCCAGCAGCCGAGAGATGAGGACTGAAGCTTTCTTT.